This T cell receptor beta chain is from a study of T cells after posttransplantation cyclophosphamide. The CDR3 covers 14 residues. CDR1 and CDR2 (germline): SEHNR, FQNEAQ (reference sequence). V was pared by 2 bases and J by 5 bases, with 10 bases between. This clone was counted only a few times. As yet, its antigen is unknown. A marrow graft followed busulfan-fludarabine conditioning, with cyclophosphamide on days +3 and +4. Study results and limitations: Skin or GI-infiltrating T cells shared few TRB sequences with blood.

Method: immunoSEQ multiplex PCR; TCRdb's copy keeps in-frame clones and lacks some. The data contain over 10,000 clones, 2% to 2.5% of them seen just once; the ten biggest clones take up roughly a sixth. This clonotype was obtained from a young adult male patient who received an allogeneic stem cell transplant from a related donor, was CMV-positive, and had no GVHD. Some T cells could come from the graft donor. This chain connects TRBV7-9 to TRBJ1-5, with D unresolved. The material was PBMCs, obtained after allogeneic stem cell transplant with posttransplant cyclophosphamide. The CDR3 sequence is CASSLMGGHQPQHF. In DNA, the CDR3 is TGTGCCAGCAGCTTAATGGGAGGGCATCAGCCCCAGCATTTT. Full variable domain (missing parts from reference TRBV7-9 and TRBJ1-5): DTGVSQNPRHKITKRGQNVTFRCDPISEHNRLYWYRQTLGQGPEFLTYFQNEAQLEKSRLLSDRFSAERPKGSFSTLEIQRTEQGDSAMYLCASSLMGGHQPQHFGDGTRLSIL.